The clone carrying this T cell receptor (beta chain) has more than one count but fewer than ten. Antigen unknown. Germline CDR1 is DFQATT and CDR2 is SNEGSKA (reference sequence). The V end was cut by 3 bases, the J end by 6 bases, with 20 bases between. The CDR3 sequence is 15 residues long. Cultured CD4+ T cell DNA was sequenced using the Oncomine TCR Beta short-read assay. TCRdb processed the PCR reads anew with MiXCR; each CDR3 protein has one entry. Of 5,000 to 6,000 distinct CDR3 sequences listed, about two fifths are singletons. This record comes from a study of vaccination and CD4 T cells after COVID-19. Broader study findings: Convalescent patients' clones that were vaccine-specific were spike mono-reactive in 304 of 307 cases.

Treatment in this sample: approximately 11-day PBMC culture with coronavirus spike peptide pools or control peptides (ViraFEST assay). Those CD4+ T cells from the unexposed donor predate the COVID-19 pandemic (2011-2018). The sample taken for sequencing was CD4+ T cells from blood, cultured in vitro. The TCR originated in a human donor in good health. The chain employs TRBV20-1 and TRBJ1-1; possible D gene TRBD1, 5 bases. CDR3 bases: TGCAGTGCTAGGCCGCCGGGGCGGGGGGACGCTGAAGCTTTCTTT. Translating it yields CSARPPGRGDAEAFF.